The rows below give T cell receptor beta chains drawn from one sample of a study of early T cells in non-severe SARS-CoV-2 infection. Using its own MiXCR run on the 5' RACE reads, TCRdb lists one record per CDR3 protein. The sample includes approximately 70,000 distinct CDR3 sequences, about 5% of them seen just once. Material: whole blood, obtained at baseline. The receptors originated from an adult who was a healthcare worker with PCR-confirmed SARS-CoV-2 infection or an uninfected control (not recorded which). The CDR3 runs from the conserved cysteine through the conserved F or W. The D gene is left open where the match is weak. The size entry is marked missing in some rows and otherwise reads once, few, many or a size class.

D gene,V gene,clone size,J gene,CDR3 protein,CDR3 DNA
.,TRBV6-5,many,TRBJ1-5,CASRPGPPSTNQPQHF,TGTGCCAGCAGACCAGGACCACCCAGCACCAATCAGCCCCAGCATTTT
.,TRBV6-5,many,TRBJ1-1,CASSSPSGGYTEAFF,TGTGCCAGCAGTTCCCCGAGCGGGGGATACACTGAAGCTTTCTTT
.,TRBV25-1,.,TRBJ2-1,CASSEYYNEQFF,TGTGCCAGCAGTGAATACTACAATGAGCAGTTCTTC
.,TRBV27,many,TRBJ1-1,CASKTGFGGALNTEAFF,TGTGCCAGCAAAACAGGGTTCGGAGGGGCATTGAACACTGAAGCTTTCTTT
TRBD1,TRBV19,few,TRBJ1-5,CASSFPGQGSQPQHF,TGTGCCAGTAGTTTTCCTGGACAGGGGTCTCAGCCCCAGCATTTT
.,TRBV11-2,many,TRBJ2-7,CASSLAFQGTLYEQYF,TGTGCCAGCAGCTTAGCTTTCCAGGGGACTCTCTACGAGCAGTACTTC
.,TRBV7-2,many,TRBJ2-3,CASSPRGLPLGTQYF,TGTGCCAGCAGCCCGCGGGGGCTACCTTTGGGTACGCAGTATTTT
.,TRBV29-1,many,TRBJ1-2,CSVLTGQANYGYTF,TGCAGCGTCCTGACAGGCCAGGCTAACTATGGCTACACCTTC
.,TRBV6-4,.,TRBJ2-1,CASRSPGDEQFF,TGTGCCAGCAGGAGCCCTGGAGATGAGCAGTTCTTC
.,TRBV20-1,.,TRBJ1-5,CSADPTSNQPQHF,TGCAGTGCCGACCCAACGAGCAATCAGCCCCAGCATTTT
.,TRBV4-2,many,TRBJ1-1,CASSLQGSSTEAFF,TGTGCCAGCAGCCTTCAGGGTTCTAGCACTGAAGCTTTCTTT
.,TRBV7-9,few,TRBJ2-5,CASSLQEGSQETQYF,TGTGCCAGCAGCCTCCAGGAAGGTTCTCAAGAGACCCAGTACTTC
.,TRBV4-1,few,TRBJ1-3,CASSQGVLGNTIYF,TGCGCCAGCAGCCAAGGTGTTCTGGGCAACACCATATATTTT
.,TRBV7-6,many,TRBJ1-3,CASSLSLSGNTIYF,TGTGCCAGCAGCTTGAGTCTCTCTGGAAACACCATATATTTT
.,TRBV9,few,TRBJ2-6,CASSESGANVLTF,TGTGCCAGCAGCGAGTCTGGGGCCAACGTCCTGACTTTC
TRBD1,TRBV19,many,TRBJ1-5,CASSPGQGANQPQHF,TGTGCCAGTAGTCCCGGACAGGGGGCGAACCAGCCCCAGCATTTT
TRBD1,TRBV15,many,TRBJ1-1,CATSNRGNTEAFF,TGTGCCACCAGCAACAGGGGTAACACTGAAGCTTTCTTT
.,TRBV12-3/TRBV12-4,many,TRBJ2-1,CASSSTRGSNNEQFF,TGTGCCAGCAGCTCGACGAGGGGATCTAACAATGAGCAGTTCTTC
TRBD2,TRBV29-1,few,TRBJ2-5,CSVDAGEETQYF,TGCAGCGTTGACGCGGGGGAAGAGACCCAGTACTTC
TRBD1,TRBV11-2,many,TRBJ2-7,CASSSPREPGQGYYEQYF,TGTGCCAGCAGCTCCCCAAGGGAACCGGGACAGGGTTACTACGAGCAGTACTTC
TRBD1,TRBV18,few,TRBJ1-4,CASSQTGQPPPKLFF,TGTGCCAGCTCACAAACGGGACAGCCGCCGCCGAAACTGTTTTTT
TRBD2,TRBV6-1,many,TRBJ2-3,CASREGTSLDTQYF,TGTGCCAGCAGGGAGGGGACTAGCTTGGATACGCAGTATTTT
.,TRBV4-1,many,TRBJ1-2,CASSHDPGTTPSGYTF,TGCGCCAGCAGCCATGATCCGGGCACGACGCCGAGCGGCTACACCTTC
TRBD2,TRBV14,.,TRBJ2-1,CASSPPGLAVNEQFF,TGTGCCAGCAGCCCCCCGGGACTAGCGGTAAATGAGCAGTTCTTC